This entry features one TCR beta chain sequence. Its target is not known. This sample is drawn from a study of cytomegalovirus exposure and HLA in healthy donors. Overall study: An earlier analysis identified 100 million to 130 million unique TCR beta sequences in 150 million to 200 million T cells.

Primers: 60 Vbeta forward and 13 Jbeta reverse. Some clones are missing from TCRdb's copy, which holds only in-frame ones; the method was immunoSEQ multiplex PCR. The sample comprises about 160,000 clones, 84% of which are singletons, and around 1.9% rests with the top ten. Trimming took 5 bases from V and 9 from J; bases not matched to a gene: 5. Per the germline V gene, CDR1 is SEHNR and CDR2 is FQNEAQ (reference sequence). The CDR3 has 15 residues. Study outcomes and limitations: As a later analysis revealed, most CMV-associated TCR beta chains appeared HLA-restricted. When a later analysis compared HLA-associated TCR beta chains with equally common others, the HLA-associated chains turned out to be more clonally expanded and to have lower generation probabilities. Within an earlier analysis, most TCR beta V segments proved productive either about 87% or about 30% of the time.

Sample: PBMCs. The source of this sequence is a man between 18 and 35 years old in good health and CMV-seronegative. This sequence joins TRBV7-9 and TRBJ2-1; 15 bases line up with TRBD2. The CDR3 nucleotides read TGTGCCAGCAGCGCCGGGACTAGCGGGAGGTCTGAGCAGTTCTTC. The encoded protein is CASSAGTSGRSEQFF.